Following are 25 T cell receptor beta chains from one sample sequenced in a study of blood T cell repertoires in COVID-19. Using immunoSEQ multiplex PCR, the repertoire was profiled, and TCRdb retains in-frame clones only, with some absent. Of approximately 220,000 clones in the sample, 70% to 90% were seen once. The sample comprised PBMCs or T cells enriched from blood (not recorded which). These receptors all stem from a woman in her thirties or forties with acute COVID-19.

The chain recombines TRBV5-1 with TRBJ2-2; 7 nucleotides line up with TRBD1. V was pared by 4 bases and J by 4 bases, with 7 bases of the junction left unmatched. Germline loops: CDR1 SGHRS, CDR2 YFSETQ. The CDR3 is 15 residues long. CDR3 DNA: TGCGCCAGCAGCCTCCGGGACAGCGGCACCGGGGAGCTGTTTTTT. The encoded protein is CASSLRDSGTGELFF.

This chain connects TRBV30 to TRBJ1-5, with 10 bases aligning to TRBD1. This CDR3 is built from 13 residues. With V trimmed by 6 bases and J by 7 bases, 6 bases remained unmatched. Germline-derived CDR1 and CDR2 are GTSNPN and SVGIG (reference sequence). This CDR3 reads CACSTGGGQPQHF. In nucleotides, the CDR3 is TGTGCCTGCTCGACAGGGGGCGGCCAGCCCCAGCATTTT.

The chain carries TRBV10-3 and TRBJ2-1, with a weak D call TRBD2 (6 bases). CDR1 and CDR2 from the germline V gene are ENHRY and SYGVKD. The V end was cut by 5 bases, the J end by 0 bases, with 14 bases between. The length of the CDR3 is 16 residues. The CDR3 DNA reads as TGTGCCATCAGTCTTGGAGGGAGAAGCTCCTACAATGAGCAGTTCTTC. This translates into CAISLGGRSSYNEQFF.

The chain uses TRBV28 and TRBJ2-2; 7 nucleotides agree with TRBD1. The CDR3 contains 18 residues. The junction had 17 bases not matched to a gene; V was cut back by 8 bases and J by 2 bases. The germline gives CDR1 MDHEN, CDR2 SYDVKM. The CDR3 loop is CASPPGTETALNTGELFF. Written as DNA, the CDR3 is TGTGCCAGCCCCCCCGGGACAGAGACCGCCCTCAACACCGGGGAGCTGTTTTTT.

V usage is TRBV7-2 and J usage is TRBJ1-4; D uncertain. CDR3 length: 14 residues. Germline assignment: CDR1 SGHTA and CDR2 FQGNSA. Deletions cut 5 bases from V and 0 bases from J, with 7 bases between. The chain's CDR3 is CASSHRATNEKLFF. CDR3 in DNA: TGTGCCAGCAGCCACAGAGCAACTAATGAAAAACTGTTTTTT.

This clone was counted a few times. The J gene is TRBJ1-3, the V gene TRBV3-1 (or the pseudogene TRBV3-2), with D uncertain. The CDR3 covers 17 residues. Deletions cut 7 bases from V and 0 bases from J, with 19 bases between. From germline, CDR1 is LGHDT and CDR2 YNNKEL (reference sequence). The CDR3 here is CASTRSAGSRSGNTIYF. CDR3 bases: TGTGCCAGCACTCGTTCGGCGGGGTCTCGCTCTGGAAACACCATATATTTT.

The V call is TRBV7-2, the J call TRBJ1-5; TRBD1 matches at 7 bases. In germline, CDR1 is SGHTA, CDR2 FQGNSA. The CDR3 is 15 residues long. Unmatched junction bases numbered 5, after V lost 2 bases and J lost 4 bases. The CDR3 region is CASSLNRGGNQPQHF. The CDR3 nucleotides read TGTGCCAGCAGCTTAAACAGGGGTGGTAATCAGCCCCAGCATTTT. Filled out from reference TRBV7-2 and TRBJ1-5, the complete variable domain reads GAGVSQSPSNKVTEKGKDVELRCDPISGHTALYWYRQSLGQGLEFLIYFQGNSAPDKSGLPSDRFSAERTGGSVSTLTIQRTQQEDSAVYLCASSLNRGGNQPQHFGDGTRLSIL.

This chain connects TRBV5-1 to TRBJ1-1, with 8 bases that match TRBD1. The germline V gene has CDR1 SGHRS and CDR2 YFSETQ. CDR3 length: 16 amino acids. Trimming took 0 bases from V and 0 from J; bases not matched to a gene: 4. The CDR3: CASSLGQGHMNTEAFF. In DNA form, the CDR3 reads TGCGCCAGCAGCTTGGGACAGGGGCACATGAACACTGAAGCTTTCTTT. Complete variable domain (other parts from reference TRBV5-1 and TRBJ1-1): KAGVTQTPRYLIKTRGQQVTLSCSPISGHRSVSWYQQTPGQGLQFLFEYFSETQRNKGNFPGRFSGRQFSNSRSEMNVSTLELGDSALYLCASSLGQGHMNTEAFFGQGTRLTVV.

This clone was seen only a few times. This chain links TRBV7-9 with TRBJ1-1; 7 bases agree with TRBD1. Per germline, CDR1 SEHNR and CDR2 FQNEAQ (reference sequence). J was trimmed by 0 bases and V by 5 bases; bases with no gene match: 6. This CDR3 has 15 amino acids. The CDR3 DNA is TGTGCCAGCAGCGCGATCAGGGGGGTGAACACTGAAGCTTTCTTT. Translating it yields CASSAIRGVNTEAFF.

This clone was counted between two and nine times. One end of the junction varies from germline; a read error may be responsible. This chain joins TRBV9 and TRBJ1-5; 7 bases match TRBD1. This CDR3 has 14 residues. The germline V gene encodes CDR1 SGDLS and CDR2 YYNGEE. CDR3: CASNQGGPIQAQHF. Written as DNA, the CDR3 is TGTGCCAGCAACCAGGGGGGACCCATTCAGGCCCAGCATTTT.

The chain's CDR3 is CAWSIYNEQFF. The CDR3 nucleotides read TGTGCCTGGTCCATTTACAATGAGCAGTTCTTC. The chain has TRBV30 and TRBJ2-1, with D hard to call. Trimming removed 5 bases from V and 4 bases from J, with 6 bases in between. This CDR3 is built from 11 residues. From germline, CDR1 is GTSNPN and CDR2 SVGIG (reference sequence).

The rearrangement uses TRBV4-1 and TRBJ1-4; 7 positions agree with TRBD1. The germline CDR1 and CDR2 sequences are MGHRA and YSYEKL. The trim removed 0 bases at V and 8 bases at J, leaving 9 bases unmatched. This CDR3 comprises 16 residues. CDR3 sequence (DNA): TGCGCCAGCAGCCAAGATAATGGAGGGGGCGGCGAAAAACTGTTTTTT. Its translation: CASSQDNGGGGEKLFF.

This clone has ten or more counts. The chain has TRBV4-3 and TRBJ2-7; the match to TRBD2 covers 7 bases. This CDR3 contains 15 residues. After removal of 4 bases from V and 3 bases from J, the junction contained 9 bases not matched to a gene. Germline V gene lookup returns CDR1 LGHNA and CDR2 YSLEER. The CDR3 nucleotides are TGCGCCAGCAGCCCCGGGGTAGCGGGTCTCTACGAGCAGTACTTC. It is translated as CASSPGVAGLYEQYF.

The V gene is TRBV12-3 or TRBV12-4, the J gene TRBJ1-1; D unresolved. V gave up 5 bases and J gave up 10 bases, with 14 bases separating them. CDR3 length equals 12 residues. DNA for the CDR3: TGTGCCAGCAGTGAGCGCCGGGTGACAGCTTTCTTT. Encoded protein: CASSERRVTAFF.

The chain is built from TRBV5-8 and TRBJ2-5; the match to TRBD1 covers 11 bases. Looked up from germline, CDR1 is SGHTS and CDR2 is YDEGEE. The CDR3 consists of 16 residues. V trimming: 3 bases; J trimming: 3 bases; junction bases outside the gene matches: 7. CDR3 residues: CASSWGRTGGEETQYF. CDR3 nucleotides: TGTGCCAGCAGCTGGGGTAGGACAGGGGGCGAAGAGACCCAGTACTTC.

V usage is TRBV5-4 and J usage is TRBJ2-5; 10 bases align to TRBD1. The junction had 15 bases not matched to a gene; V was cut back by 5 bases and J by 5 bases. The germline V gene encodes CDR1 SGHNT and CDR2 YYREEE (reference sequence). The CDR3 has 17 amino acids. The CDR3 sequence is CASRSVTRDRGEETQYF. The CDR3 DNA reads TGTGCCAGCAGATCAGTAACTCGGGACAGGGGAGAGGAGACCCAGTACTTC.

The chain couples TRBV3-1 (or the pseudogene TRBV3-2) to TRBJ2-5, with D perhaps TRBD1 (5 bases). The CDR3 totals 15 residues. Germline CDR1 and CDR2: LGHDT and YNNKEL (reference sequence). The V end was cut by 0 bases, the J end by 7 bases, with 15 bases between. The CDR3 loop reads CASSQDLTEPSTQYF. CDR3 DNA sequence: TGTGCCAGCAGCCAAGACCTGACAGAACCCTCGACCCAGTACTTC.

This clone was detected only once. The rearrangement uses TRBV29-1 and TRBJ2-7; 12 positions agree with TRBD1. The CDR3 contains 14 residues. CDR1 is SQVTM and CDR2 is ANQGSEA in the germline V gene. V was clipped by 4 bases and J by 4 bases; unmatched bases: 5. CDR3 residues: CSVARDRGPYEQYF. In DNA form, the CDR3 reads TGCAGCGTTGCACGGGACAGGGGGCCGTACGAGCAGTACTTC.

This clone was counted a few times. The chain has TRBV28 and TRBJ2-7; 9 positions match TRBD1. CDR3 length: 17 amino acids. Germline CDR1 and CDR2: MDHEN and SYDVKM. Trimming at V came to 5 bases and at J to 1 base, leaving 12 bases not matched to a gene. The CDR3 reads CASSPRRRTGVSYEQYF. CDR3 sequence (DNA): TGTGCCAGCAGTCCTAGGCGTAGGACAGGGGTGTCCTACGAGCAGTACTTC. Combining the CDR3 with reference TRBV28 and TRBJ2-7 gives the whole variable domain DVKVTQSSRYLVKRTGEKVFLECVQDMDHENMFWYRQDPGLGLRLIYFSYDVKMKEKGDIPEGYSVSREKKERFSLILESASTNQTSMYLCASSPRRRTGVSYEQYFGPGTRLTVT.

The DNA of the CDR3 is TGCGCCAGCTCAGGACAGGGATCGAGCGGGGAGCTGTTTTTT. Translated: CASSGQGSSGELFF. This chain joins TRBV5-1 and TRBJ2-2, with TRBD1 matching 8 bases. Germline V CDR1 and CDR2: SGHRS, YFSETQ. Trimming took 7 bases from V and 7 from J; bases not matched to a gene: 9. This CDR3 contains 14 residues. Full variable domain (missing parts from reference TRBV5-1 and TRBJ2-2): KAGVTQTPRYLIKTRGQQVTLSCSPISGHRSVSWYQQTPGQGLQFLFEYFSETQRNKGNFPGRFSGRQFSNSRSEMNVSTLELGDSALYLCASSGQGSSGELFFGEGSRLTVL.

The rearrangement joins TRBV5-4 to TRBJ2-1; D is perhaps TRBD1 (5 bases). Germline assignment: CDR1 SGHNT and CDR2 YYREEE (reference sequence). V dropped 1 base and J dropped 5 bases, with 13 bases sitting between them. The CDR3 runs 15 residues. The CDR3 sequence: CASSLSAGPDNEQFF. The CDR3, as DNA: TGTGCCAGCAGCTTGTCGGCAGGGCCTGACAATGAGCAGTTCTTC.

The chain joins TRBV3-1 (or the pseudogene TRBV3-2) to TRBJ1-6, with 9 bases identical to TRBD1. Germline V CDR1 and CDR2: LGHDT, YNNKEL (reference sequence). V was clipped by 1 base and J by 10 bases; unmatched bases: 8. CDR3 length: 16 amino acids. CDR3 loop: CASSQVGQGSDSPLHF. The DNA of the CDR3 is TGTGCCAGCAGCCAAGTCGGACAGGGGAGCGACTCACCCCTCCACTTT.

V gene TRBV28 combines with J gene TRBJ1-4, with 8 bases aligning to TRBD1. There are 15 residues in the CDR3. Trimming cost V 5 bases and J 2 bases; bases outside gene matches: 4. Germline V gene data show CDR1 as MDHEN and CDR2 as SYDVKM. The chain's CDR3 is CASSTTGGTNEKLFF. The CDR3 region has the DNA TGTGCCAGCAGTACCACAGGGGGTACTAATGAAAAACTGTTTTTT. Supplemented by reference TRBV28 and TRBJ1-4, the full variable domain reads DVKVTQSSRYLVKRTGEKVFLECVQDMDHENMFWYRQDPGLGLRLIYFSYDVKMKEKGDIPEGYSVSREKKERFSLILESASTNQTSMYLCASSTTGGTNEKLFFGSGTQLSVL.

The rearrangement uses TRBV5-6 and TRBJ2-5, with D perhaps TRBD2 (5 bases). CDR1 is SGHDT and CDR2 is YYEEEE in the germline V gene. The V end lost 1 base, the J end lost 3 bases, and 10 bases lay between the germline ends. The CDR3 has 14 residues. CDR3 amino acids: CASSLTGNKETQYF. In DNA form, the CDR3 reads TGTGCCAGCAGCTTGACGGGGAACAAAGAGACCCAGTACTTC.

The chain carries TRBV7-9 and TRBJ1-4; TRBD1 matches 8 bases. The CDR3 spans 14 residues. The ends lost 6 bases at V and 4 bases at J; junction bases unmatched: 4. CDR1 is SEHNR and CDR2 is FQNEAQ in the germline V gene (reference sequence). Here the CDR3 reads CASRPDRGNEKLFF. In DNA, the CDR3 is TGTGCCAGCAGACCCGACAGGGGTAATGAAAAACTGTTTTTT.